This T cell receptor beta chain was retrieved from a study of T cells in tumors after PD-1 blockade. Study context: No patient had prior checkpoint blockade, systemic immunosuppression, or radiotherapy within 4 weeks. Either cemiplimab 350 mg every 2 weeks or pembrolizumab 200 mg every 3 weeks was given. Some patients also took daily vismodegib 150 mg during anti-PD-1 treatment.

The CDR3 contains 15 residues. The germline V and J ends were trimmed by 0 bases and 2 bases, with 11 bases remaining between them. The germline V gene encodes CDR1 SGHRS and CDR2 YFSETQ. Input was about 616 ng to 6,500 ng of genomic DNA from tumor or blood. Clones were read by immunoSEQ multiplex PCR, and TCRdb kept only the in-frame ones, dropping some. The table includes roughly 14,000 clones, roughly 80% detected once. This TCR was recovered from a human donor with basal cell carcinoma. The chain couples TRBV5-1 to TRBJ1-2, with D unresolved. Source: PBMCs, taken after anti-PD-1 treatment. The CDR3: CASSLDLRVNYGYTF. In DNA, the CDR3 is TGCGCCAGCAGCTTGGACCTCAGAGTCAACTATGGCTACACCTTC.